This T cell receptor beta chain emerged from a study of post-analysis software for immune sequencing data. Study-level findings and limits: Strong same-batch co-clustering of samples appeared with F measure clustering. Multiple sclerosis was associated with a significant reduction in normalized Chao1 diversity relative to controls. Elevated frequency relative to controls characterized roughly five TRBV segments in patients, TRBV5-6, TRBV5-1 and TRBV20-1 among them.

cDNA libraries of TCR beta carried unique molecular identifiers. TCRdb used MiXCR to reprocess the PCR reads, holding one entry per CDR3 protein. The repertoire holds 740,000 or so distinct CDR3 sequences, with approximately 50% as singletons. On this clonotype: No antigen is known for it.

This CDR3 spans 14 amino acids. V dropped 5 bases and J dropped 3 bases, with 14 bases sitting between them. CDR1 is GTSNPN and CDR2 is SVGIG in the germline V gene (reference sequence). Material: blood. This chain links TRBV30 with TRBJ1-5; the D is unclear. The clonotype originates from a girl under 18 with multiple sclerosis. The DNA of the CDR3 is TGTGCCTGGTCGGGCCCCACCTTCAATCAGCCCCAGCATTTT. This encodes CAWSGPTFNQPQHF.